This record looks at one T cell receptor (beta chain) sequence and its context. V dropped 0 bases and J dropped 5 bases, with 13 bases sitting between them. Per germline, CDR1 LGHDT and CDR2 YNNKEL (reference sequence). The CDR3 is 15 amino acids. This specimen comes from a study of blood T cell repertoires in COVID-19. Study at large: The samples span acute and convalescent COVID-19 from the United States, Italy and Spain. T cells, B-cell-depleted T cells, or PBMCs supplied cDNA or gDNA.

Methods used by the authors: Quantification of nucleated cells was approximated via reference gene primer amplification. Sequenced by immunoSEQ multiplex PCR; TCRdb stores in-frame clones only, minus some. The DNA was the basis for D and trimming; V, J and clone size are from that table. The sample includes around 69,000 clones, about four fifths of them seen just once. The V gene is TRBV3-1 (or the pseudogene TRBV3-2), the J gene TRBJ1-1; D perhaps matches TRBD1 (6 bases). This TCR derives from a woman aged 65 to 85 with acute or convalescent COVID-19. The sequenced material came from peripheral blood. CDR3 loop: CASSQDRGTLTEAFF. CDR3 sequence (DNA): TGTGCCAGCAGCCAAGACAGGGGAACATTAACTGAAGCTTTCTTT.